The clone carrying this TCR beta chain was seen a few times. This sample was included in a study of radiotherapy plus CTLA-4 blockade in lung cancer. Only in-frame clones appear in the TCRdb table, and some are missing; sequencing was by immunoSEQ multiplex PCR. The sample comprises about 40,000 clones, just over 85% of which are singletons, and 20% to 25% rests with the top ten. V gave up 4 bases and J gave up 5 bases, with 9 bases separating them. From germline, CDR1 is SQVTM and CDR2 ANQGSEA. The CDR3 runs 12 residues. This sample comprised peripheral blood, obtained from a patient treated with radiotherapy plus ipilimumab. This sequence was found in a human donor with non-small cell lung cancer whose response to radiotherapy plus ipilimumab could not be evaluated. The genes are TRBV29-1 and TRBJ1-5; maybe TRBD1 (5 bases). The CDR3 region is CSVGDWDQPQHF. The CDR3 DNA reads TGCAGCGTTGGGGACTGGGATCAGCCCCAGCATTTT.